A single sample gave rise to the 7 T cell receptor beta chains below, sequenced in a study of tumor and adjacent non-tumor tissue in lung cancer. The library came from three nested PCR rounds adapted from ARM-PCR protocols. TCRdb ran MiXCR on the multiplex PCR reads and lists one entry per CDR3 protein. The sample has about 60,000 distinct CDR3 sequences, 61% seen once. No cell sorting was done before RNA was extracted from the tissue. The normal lung tissue was taken more than 3 cm from the tumor edge. The source material was distant non-tumor lung tissue. The source of these receptors is a man aged 70-80 years with non-small cell lung cancer.

This clonotype was seen only a few times. A read error may be the cause here, since a much bigger clone is one base away. The rearrangement links TRBV13 to TRBJ2-5; possible D gene TRBD1, 5 bases. The CDR3 extends over 14 amino acids. Germline-derived CDR1 and CDR2 are PRHDT and FYEKMQ (reference sequence). CDR3 region: CASSSRVLQEAQYF. The CDR3 nucleotides are TGTGCCAGCAGCAGCAGGGTTTTACAAGAGGCCCAGTACTTC.

Concerning this clonotype: Given the absence of the conserved phenylalanine or tryptophan at the CDR3 end, a read error is likely. This chain connects TRBV13 to TRBJ2-2, with D uncertain. Germline loops: CDR1 PRHDT, CDR2 FYEKMQ (reference sequence). V was pared by 0 bases and J by 5 bases, with 1 base between. This CDR3 has 12 amino acids. CDR3 sequence (DNA): TGTGCCAGCAGCTTAGGAACCGGGGAGCTGTTTTAC. Protein sequence: CASSLGTGELFY.

With regard to this clonotype: A read error may produce the germline difference seen at one junction end. The rearrangement uses TRBV11-2 and TRBJ1-1; no clear D gene. CDR1 is SGHAT, CDR2 FQNNGV, per germline. The CDR3 covers 14 residues. DNA of the CDR3: TGTGCCAGCAGCTTAGTAACCTGGAACACTGAAACTTTCTTC. It is translated as CASSLVTWNTETFF.

This clonotype was counted a few times. One base away lies a much larger clone, so this may be a sequencing read error. This chain uses TRBV12-3 or TRBV12-4 with TRBJ2-5; no firm D call. CDR3 length: 13 residues. The CDR3 here is CTSSLELTETQYF. In DNA, the CDR3 is TGTACCAGCAGTTTGGAGTTGACAGAGACCCAGTACTTC.

Note on this clonotype: Germline is not matched at one junction end, which may reflect a read error. The chain employs TRBV5-6 and TRBJ2-2; weak D call: TRBD2 (5 bases). Germline CDR1 and CDR2: SGHDT and YYEEEE. CDR3 length: 14 amino acids. In DNA form, the CDR3 reads TGTGCCAGCGGCTTGAGCCCGCACACCGGGGAGCTGCTCTTT. Amino acids: CASGLSPHTGELLF.

As to this clonotype: One junction end disagrees with the germline gene, perhaps due to a read error. The V call is TRBV6-1, the J call TRBJ2-1, with TRBD1 matching over 7 bases. Looked up from germline, CDR1 is MNHNS and CDR2 is SASEGT. This CDR3 is built from 16 residues. CDR3 DNA sequence: TGTGCCAGCAGTAGGTCGGACAGGCCCCCCCACAAAGAGCAGTTCTTC. This sequence encodes CASSRSDRPPHKEQFF.

V and J are TRBV6-2 or TRBV6-3 and TRBJ1-5; D remains ambiguous. Trimming removed 5 bases from V and 10 bases from J, with 18 bases in between. Looked up from germline, CDR1 is MNHEY and CDR2 is SVGEGT. This CDR3 contains 14 residues. CDR3 amino acids: CASSRAGSNRPQHF. In DNA, the CDR3 is TGTGCCAGCAGTAGGGCAGGCAGCAATCGACCCCAGCATTTT.